The clone carrying this T cell receptor beta chain was counted many times. The target antigen is unknown. RNA transcripts were the template for amplifying TCR beta CDR3 regions. RT-PCR in the first round (using the HTBI primer set) targeted the TCR CDR3. TCRdb reprocessed the multiplex PCR reads via MiXCR and lists one record per CDR3 protein. The table shows a few hundred thousand distinct CDR3 sequences, with around 45% occurring only once. The sample originates from a study of T cells in Graves' hyperthyroidism and ophthalmopathy. Notes on the study in general: Median prediction lead before ophthalmopathy onset was 6.5 months with the model. Among clonotypes expanded in thyroid above 0.001, most were also found in blood.

Trimming removed 5 bases at V and 4 bases at J, with 11 bases between. CDR1 is SQVTM, CDR2 ANQGSEA, per germline. The CDR3 has 12 residues. The material sequenced was peripheral blood or thyroid tissue (not recorded which). The TCR was taken from an adult woman with Graves' disease, either hyperthyroidism or ophthalmopathy (not recorded which). The rearrangement links TRBV29-1 to TRBJ1-1, with D unclear. The CDR3 DNA reads as TGCAGCGTTTTAGGTGGCGCCACTGAAGCTTTCTTT. It translates to CSVLGGATEAFF.